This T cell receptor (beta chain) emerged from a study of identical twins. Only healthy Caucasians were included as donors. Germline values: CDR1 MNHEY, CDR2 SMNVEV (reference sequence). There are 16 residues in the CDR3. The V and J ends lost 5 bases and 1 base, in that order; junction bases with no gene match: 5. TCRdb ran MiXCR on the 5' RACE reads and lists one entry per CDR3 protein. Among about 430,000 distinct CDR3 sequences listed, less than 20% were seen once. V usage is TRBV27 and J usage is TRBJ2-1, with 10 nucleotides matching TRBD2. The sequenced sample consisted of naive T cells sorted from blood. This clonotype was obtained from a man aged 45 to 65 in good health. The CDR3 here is CASSRRTSGSYNEQFF. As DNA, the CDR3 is TGTGCCAGCAGTCGACGGACTAGCGGTTCCTACAATGAGCAGTTCTTC.